This T cell receptor beta chain was identified during a study of T cells in Graves' hyperthyroidism and ophthalmopathy. The CDR3 has 16 amino acids. Germline V gene sequence: CDR1 GTSNPN, CDR2 SVGIG (reference sequence). V was pared by 4 bases and J by 1 base, with 3 bases of the junction left unmatched. Authors of the study amplified TCR beta CDR3 regions from RNA transcripts. The HTBI primer set served for first-round RT-PCR of the TCR CDR3. TCRdb independently ran MiXCR on the multiplex PCR reads; one entry per CDR3 protein. This repertoire shows roughly 350,000 distinct CDR3 sequences, approximately 15% found once; its top ten account for roughly 21%.

The sequence derives from a woman in her twenties or thirties with Graves' ophthalmopathy. Sequencing was done on a sample of blood. The chain employs TRBV30 and TRBJ1-6; 11 positions match TRBD1. The CDR3 coding sequence is TGTGCCTGGAAATGGGACAGGGGGTCCTATAATTCACCCCTCCACTTT. As protein: CAWKWDRGSYNSPLHF.